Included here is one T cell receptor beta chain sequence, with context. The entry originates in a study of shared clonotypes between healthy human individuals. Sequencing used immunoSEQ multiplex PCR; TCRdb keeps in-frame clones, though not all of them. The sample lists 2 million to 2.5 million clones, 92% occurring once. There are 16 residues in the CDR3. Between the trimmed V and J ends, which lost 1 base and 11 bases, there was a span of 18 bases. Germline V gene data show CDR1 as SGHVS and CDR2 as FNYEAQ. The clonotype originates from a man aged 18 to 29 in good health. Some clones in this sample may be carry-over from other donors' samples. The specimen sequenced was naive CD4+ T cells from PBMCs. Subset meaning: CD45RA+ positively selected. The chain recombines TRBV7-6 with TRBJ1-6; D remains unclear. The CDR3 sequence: CASSLEVRQTRAPLHF. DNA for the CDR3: TGTGCCAGCAGCTTAGAAGTCAGACAAACTAGAGCACCCCTCCACTTT.